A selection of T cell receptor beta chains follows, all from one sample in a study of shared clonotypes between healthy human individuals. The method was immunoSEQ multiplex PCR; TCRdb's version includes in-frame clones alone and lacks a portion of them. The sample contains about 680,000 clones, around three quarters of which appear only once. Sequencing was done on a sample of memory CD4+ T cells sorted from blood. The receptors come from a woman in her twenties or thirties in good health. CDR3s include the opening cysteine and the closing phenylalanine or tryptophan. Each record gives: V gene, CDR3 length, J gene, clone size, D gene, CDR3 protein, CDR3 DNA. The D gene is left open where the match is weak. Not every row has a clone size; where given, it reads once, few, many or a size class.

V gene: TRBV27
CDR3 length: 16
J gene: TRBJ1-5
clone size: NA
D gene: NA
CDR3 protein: CASSPRRGGDNQPQHF
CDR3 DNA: TGTGCCAGCAGTCCCCGACGGGGCGGGGACAATCAGCCCCAGCATTTT

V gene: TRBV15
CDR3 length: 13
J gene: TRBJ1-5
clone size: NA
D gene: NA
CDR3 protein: CATSRESNQPQHF
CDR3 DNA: TGTGCCACCAGCAGAGAATCGAATCAGCCCCAGCATTTT

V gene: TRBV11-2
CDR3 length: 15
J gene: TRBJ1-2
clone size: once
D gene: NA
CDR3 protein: CASSLGQGRSYGYTF
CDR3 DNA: TGTGCCAGCAGCTTAGGGCAGGGGAGAAGCTATGGCTACACCTTC

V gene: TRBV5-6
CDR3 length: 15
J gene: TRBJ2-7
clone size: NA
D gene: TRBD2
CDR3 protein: CASSSRAGGNYEQYF
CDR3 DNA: TGTGCCAGCAGCTCCCGAGCGGGAGGCAATTACGAGCAGTACTTC

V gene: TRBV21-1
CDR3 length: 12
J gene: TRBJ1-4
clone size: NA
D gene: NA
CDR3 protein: CASSYLNEKLFF
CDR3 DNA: TGTGCCAGCTCTTACCTTAATGAAAAACTGTTTTTT

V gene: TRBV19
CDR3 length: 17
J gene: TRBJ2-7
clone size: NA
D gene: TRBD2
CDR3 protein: CASSTQSPLADSYEQYF
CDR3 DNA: TGTGCCAGTAGTACCCAAAGCCCCCTAGCGGATTCCTACGAGCAGTACTTC

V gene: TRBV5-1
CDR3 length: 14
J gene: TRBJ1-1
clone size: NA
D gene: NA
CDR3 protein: CASSLEPVNTEAFF
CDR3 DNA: TGCGCCAGCAGCTTGGAGCCAGTCAACACTGAAGCTTTCTTT

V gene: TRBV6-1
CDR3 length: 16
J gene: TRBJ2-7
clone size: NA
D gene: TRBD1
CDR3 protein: CASSGHPQGFSYEQYF
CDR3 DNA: TGTGCCAGCAGTGGCCACCCACAGGGGTTTTCCTACGAGCAGTACTTC

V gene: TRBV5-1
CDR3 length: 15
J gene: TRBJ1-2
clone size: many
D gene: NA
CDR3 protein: CASSFNLDGSDGYTF
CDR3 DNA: TGCGCCAGCAGCTTTAACCTGGACGGATCCGATGGCTACACCTTC

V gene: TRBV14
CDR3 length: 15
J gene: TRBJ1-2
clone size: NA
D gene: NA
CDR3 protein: CASSQERVIAGGYTF
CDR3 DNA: TGTGCCAGCAGCCAAGAAAGGGTAATCGCGGGGGGCTACACCTTC

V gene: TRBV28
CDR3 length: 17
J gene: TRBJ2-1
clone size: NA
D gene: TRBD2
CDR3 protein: CASSSSGGAHSYNEQFF
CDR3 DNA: TGTGCCAGCAGTTCCTCCGGGGGGGCTCACTCCTACAATGAGCAGTTCTTC

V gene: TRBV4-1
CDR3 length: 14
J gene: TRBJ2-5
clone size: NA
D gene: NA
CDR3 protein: CASSLEVRGETQYF
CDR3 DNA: TGCGCCAGCAGCCTCGAAGTTAGAGGGGAGACCCAGTACTTC

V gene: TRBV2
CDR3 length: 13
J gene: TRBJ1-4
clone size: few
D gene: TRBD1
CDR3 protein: CASGDPGGEKLFF
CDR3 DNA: TGTGCCAGCGGGGACCCAGGGGGTGAAAAACTGTTTTTT

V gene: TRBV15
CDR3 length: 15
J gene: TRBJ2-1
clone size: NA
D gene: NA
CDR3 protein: CATSRGTAGYNEQFF
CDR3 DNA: TGTGCCACCAGCAGAGGGACAGCGGGGTACAATGAGCAGTTCTTC

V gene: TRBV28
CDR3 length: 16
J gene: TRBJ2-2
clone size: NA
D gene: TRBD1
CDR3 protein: CASSFEGAPNTGELFF
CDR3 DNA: TGTGCCAGCAGTTTTGAGGGGGCGCCCAACACCGGGGAGCTGTTTTTT

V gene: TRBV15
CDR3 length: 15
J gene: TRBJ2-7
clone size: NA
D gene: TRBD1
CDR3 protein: CATSSIDRVSYEQYF
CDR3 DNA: TGTGCTACCAGCAGCATAGACAGGGTCTCCTACGAGCAGTACTTC

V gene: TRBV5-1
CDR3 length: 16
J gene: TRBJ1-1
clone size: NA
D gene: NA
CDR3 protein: CASSWRAMAGFTEAFF
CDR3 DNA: TGCGCCAGCAGCTGGAGGGCGATGGCAGGGTTCACTGAAGCTTTCTTT

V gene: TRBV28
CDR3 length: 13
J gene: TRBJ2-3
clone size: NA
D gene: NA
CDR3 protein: CASSSPSTDTQYF
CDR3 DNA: TGTGCCAGCAGTTCACCTAGCACAGATACGCAGTATTTT

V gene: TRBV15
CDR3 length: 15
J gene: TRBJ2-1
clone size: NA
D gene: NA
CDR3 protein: CASDKGRSSYNEQFF
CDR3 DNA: TGTGCCTCCGATAAAGGACGGAGCTCCTACAATGAGCAGTTCTTC

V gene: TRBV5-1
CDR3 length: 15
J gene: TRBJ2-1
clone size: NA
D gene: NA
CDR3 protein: CASSLSSGAYNEQFF
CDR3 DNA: TGCGCCAGCAGCTTGTCCTCTGGGGCCTACAATGAGCAGTTCTTC

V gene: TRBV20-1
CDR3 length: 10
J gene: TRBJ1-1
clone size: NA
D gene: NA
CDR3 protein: CSIADTEAFF
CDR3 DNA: TGCAGTATAGCGGACACTGAAGCTTTCTTT

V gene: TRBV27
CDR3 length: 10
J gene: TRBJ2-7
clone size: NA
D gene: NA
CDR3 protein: CASSYYEQYF
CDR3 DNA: TGTGCCAGCAGTTATTACGAGCAGTACTTC

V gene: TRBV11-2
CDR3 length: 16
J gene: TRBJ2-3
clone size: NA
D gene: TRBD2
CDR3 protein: CASSPGGGLGTDTQYF
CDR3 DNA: TGTGCCAGCAGCCCCGGGGGGGGGCTAGGCACAGATACGCAGTATTTT

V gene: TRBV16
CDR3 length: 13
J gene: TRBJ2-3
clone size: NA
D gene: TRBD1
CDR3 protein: CASSPEQGATQYF
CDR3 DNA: TGTGCCAGCAGCCCGGAACAGGGGGCAACGCAGTATTTT

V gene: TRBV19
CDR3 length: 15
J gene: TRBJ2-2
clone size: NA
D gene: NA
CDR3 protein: CASSMSGSYTGELFF
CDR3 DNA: TGTGCCAGTAGTATGTCTGGGTCGTACACCGGGGAGCTGTTTTTT

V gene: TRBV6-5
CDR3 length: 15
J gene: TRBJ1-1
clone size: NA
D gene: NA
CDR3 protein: CASSYSQGRGTEAFF
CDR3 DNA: TGTGCCAGCAGTTATTCACAGGGCAGGGGCACTGAAGCTTTCTTT